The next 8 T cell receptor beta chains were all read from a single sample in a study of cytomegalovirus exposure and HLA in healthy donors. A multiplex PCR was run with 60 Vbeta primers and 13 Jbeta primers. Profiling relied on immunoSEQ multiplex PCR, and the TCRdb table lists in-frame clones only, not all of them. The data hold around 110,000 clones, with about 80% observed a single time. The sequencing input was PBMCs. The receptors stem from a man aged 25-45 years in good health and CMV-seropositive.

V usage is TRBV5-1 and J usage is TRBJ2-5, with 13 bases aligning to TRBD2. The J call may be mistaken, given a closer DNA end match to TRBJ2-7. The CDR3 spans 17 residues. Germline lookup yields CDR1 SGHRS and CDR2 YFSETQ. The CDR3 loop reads CASSVGTSGVFSYEQYF. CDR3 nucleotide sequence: TGCGCCAGCAGCGTCGGGACTAGCGGGGTGTTCTCCTACGAGCAGTACTTC.

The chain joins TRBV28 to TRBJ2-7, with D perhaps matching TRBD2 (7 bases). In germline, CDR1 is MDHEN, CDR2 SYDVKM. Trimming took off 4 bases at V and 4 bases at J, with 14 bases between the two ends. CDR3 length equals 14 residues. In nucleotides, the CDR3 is TGTGCCAGCAGTTGGGCCAGGGGAGGGTACGAGCAGTACTTC. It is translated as CASSWARGGYEQYF.

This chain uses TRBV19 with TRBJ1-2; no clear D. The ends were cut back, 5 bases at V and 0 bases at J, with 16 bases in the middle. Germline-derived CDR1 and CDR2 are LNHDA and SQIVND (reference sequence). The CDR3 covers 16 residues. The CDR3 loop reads CASSGHSATTNYGYTF. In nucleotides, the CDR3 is TGTGCCAGTAGTGGTCACAGTGCCACGACTAACTATGGCTACACCTTC.

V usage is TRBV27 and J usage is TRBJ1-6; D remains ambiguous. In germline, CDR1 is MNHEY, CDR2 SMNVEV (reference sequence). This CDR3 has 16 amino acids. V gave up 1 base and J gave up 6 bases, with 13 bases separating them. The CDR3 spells CASSLFSKETNSPLHF. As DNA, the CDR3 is TGTGCCAGCAGTTTATTTTCCAAGGAGACTAATTCACCCCTCCACTTT.

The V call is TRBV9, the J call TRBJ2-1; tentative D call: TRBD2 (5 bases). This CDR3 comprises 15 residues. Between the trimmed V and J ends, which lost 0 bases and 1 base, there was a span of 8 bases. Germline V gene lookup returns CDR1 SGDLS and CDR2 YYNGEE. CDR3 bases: TGTGCCAGCAGCGTAGAGAGGGAGTCCTACAATGAGCAGTTCTTC. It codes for CASSVERESYNEQFF.

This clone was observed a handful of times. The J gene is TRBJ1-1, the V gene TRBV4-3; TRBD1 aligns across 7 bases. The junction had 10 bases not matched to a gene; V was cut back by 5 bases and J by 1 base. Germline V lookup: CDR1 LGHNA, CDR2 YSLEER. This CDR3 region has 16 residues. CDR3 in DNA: TGCGCCAGCAGCACCCACCCCGGGACAGCGAACACTGAAGCTTTCTTT. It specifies CASSTHPGTANTEAFF.

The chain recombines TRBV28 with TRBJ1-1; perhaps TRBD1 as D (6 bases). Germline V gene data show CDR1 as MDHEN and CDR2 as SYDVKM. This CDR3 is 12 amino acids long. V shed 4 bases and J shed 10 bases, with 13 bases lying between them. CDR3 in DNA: TGTGCCAGCAGTTACCCTCTAGGGGGAGCTTTCTTT. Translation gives CASSYPLGGAFF.

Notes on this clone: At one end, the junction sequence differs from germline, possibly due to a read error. CDR3 DNA: TGTGCCAGCAGTTTAGGGGGGGGAAGAGTCTGGGCCTTC. Its protein product is CASSLGGGRVWAF. V is TRBV28 and J is TRBJ2-7; 7 nucleotides agree with TRBD2. The CDR3 consists of 13 residues. CDR1 is MDHEN and CDR2 is SYDVKM in the germline V gene.